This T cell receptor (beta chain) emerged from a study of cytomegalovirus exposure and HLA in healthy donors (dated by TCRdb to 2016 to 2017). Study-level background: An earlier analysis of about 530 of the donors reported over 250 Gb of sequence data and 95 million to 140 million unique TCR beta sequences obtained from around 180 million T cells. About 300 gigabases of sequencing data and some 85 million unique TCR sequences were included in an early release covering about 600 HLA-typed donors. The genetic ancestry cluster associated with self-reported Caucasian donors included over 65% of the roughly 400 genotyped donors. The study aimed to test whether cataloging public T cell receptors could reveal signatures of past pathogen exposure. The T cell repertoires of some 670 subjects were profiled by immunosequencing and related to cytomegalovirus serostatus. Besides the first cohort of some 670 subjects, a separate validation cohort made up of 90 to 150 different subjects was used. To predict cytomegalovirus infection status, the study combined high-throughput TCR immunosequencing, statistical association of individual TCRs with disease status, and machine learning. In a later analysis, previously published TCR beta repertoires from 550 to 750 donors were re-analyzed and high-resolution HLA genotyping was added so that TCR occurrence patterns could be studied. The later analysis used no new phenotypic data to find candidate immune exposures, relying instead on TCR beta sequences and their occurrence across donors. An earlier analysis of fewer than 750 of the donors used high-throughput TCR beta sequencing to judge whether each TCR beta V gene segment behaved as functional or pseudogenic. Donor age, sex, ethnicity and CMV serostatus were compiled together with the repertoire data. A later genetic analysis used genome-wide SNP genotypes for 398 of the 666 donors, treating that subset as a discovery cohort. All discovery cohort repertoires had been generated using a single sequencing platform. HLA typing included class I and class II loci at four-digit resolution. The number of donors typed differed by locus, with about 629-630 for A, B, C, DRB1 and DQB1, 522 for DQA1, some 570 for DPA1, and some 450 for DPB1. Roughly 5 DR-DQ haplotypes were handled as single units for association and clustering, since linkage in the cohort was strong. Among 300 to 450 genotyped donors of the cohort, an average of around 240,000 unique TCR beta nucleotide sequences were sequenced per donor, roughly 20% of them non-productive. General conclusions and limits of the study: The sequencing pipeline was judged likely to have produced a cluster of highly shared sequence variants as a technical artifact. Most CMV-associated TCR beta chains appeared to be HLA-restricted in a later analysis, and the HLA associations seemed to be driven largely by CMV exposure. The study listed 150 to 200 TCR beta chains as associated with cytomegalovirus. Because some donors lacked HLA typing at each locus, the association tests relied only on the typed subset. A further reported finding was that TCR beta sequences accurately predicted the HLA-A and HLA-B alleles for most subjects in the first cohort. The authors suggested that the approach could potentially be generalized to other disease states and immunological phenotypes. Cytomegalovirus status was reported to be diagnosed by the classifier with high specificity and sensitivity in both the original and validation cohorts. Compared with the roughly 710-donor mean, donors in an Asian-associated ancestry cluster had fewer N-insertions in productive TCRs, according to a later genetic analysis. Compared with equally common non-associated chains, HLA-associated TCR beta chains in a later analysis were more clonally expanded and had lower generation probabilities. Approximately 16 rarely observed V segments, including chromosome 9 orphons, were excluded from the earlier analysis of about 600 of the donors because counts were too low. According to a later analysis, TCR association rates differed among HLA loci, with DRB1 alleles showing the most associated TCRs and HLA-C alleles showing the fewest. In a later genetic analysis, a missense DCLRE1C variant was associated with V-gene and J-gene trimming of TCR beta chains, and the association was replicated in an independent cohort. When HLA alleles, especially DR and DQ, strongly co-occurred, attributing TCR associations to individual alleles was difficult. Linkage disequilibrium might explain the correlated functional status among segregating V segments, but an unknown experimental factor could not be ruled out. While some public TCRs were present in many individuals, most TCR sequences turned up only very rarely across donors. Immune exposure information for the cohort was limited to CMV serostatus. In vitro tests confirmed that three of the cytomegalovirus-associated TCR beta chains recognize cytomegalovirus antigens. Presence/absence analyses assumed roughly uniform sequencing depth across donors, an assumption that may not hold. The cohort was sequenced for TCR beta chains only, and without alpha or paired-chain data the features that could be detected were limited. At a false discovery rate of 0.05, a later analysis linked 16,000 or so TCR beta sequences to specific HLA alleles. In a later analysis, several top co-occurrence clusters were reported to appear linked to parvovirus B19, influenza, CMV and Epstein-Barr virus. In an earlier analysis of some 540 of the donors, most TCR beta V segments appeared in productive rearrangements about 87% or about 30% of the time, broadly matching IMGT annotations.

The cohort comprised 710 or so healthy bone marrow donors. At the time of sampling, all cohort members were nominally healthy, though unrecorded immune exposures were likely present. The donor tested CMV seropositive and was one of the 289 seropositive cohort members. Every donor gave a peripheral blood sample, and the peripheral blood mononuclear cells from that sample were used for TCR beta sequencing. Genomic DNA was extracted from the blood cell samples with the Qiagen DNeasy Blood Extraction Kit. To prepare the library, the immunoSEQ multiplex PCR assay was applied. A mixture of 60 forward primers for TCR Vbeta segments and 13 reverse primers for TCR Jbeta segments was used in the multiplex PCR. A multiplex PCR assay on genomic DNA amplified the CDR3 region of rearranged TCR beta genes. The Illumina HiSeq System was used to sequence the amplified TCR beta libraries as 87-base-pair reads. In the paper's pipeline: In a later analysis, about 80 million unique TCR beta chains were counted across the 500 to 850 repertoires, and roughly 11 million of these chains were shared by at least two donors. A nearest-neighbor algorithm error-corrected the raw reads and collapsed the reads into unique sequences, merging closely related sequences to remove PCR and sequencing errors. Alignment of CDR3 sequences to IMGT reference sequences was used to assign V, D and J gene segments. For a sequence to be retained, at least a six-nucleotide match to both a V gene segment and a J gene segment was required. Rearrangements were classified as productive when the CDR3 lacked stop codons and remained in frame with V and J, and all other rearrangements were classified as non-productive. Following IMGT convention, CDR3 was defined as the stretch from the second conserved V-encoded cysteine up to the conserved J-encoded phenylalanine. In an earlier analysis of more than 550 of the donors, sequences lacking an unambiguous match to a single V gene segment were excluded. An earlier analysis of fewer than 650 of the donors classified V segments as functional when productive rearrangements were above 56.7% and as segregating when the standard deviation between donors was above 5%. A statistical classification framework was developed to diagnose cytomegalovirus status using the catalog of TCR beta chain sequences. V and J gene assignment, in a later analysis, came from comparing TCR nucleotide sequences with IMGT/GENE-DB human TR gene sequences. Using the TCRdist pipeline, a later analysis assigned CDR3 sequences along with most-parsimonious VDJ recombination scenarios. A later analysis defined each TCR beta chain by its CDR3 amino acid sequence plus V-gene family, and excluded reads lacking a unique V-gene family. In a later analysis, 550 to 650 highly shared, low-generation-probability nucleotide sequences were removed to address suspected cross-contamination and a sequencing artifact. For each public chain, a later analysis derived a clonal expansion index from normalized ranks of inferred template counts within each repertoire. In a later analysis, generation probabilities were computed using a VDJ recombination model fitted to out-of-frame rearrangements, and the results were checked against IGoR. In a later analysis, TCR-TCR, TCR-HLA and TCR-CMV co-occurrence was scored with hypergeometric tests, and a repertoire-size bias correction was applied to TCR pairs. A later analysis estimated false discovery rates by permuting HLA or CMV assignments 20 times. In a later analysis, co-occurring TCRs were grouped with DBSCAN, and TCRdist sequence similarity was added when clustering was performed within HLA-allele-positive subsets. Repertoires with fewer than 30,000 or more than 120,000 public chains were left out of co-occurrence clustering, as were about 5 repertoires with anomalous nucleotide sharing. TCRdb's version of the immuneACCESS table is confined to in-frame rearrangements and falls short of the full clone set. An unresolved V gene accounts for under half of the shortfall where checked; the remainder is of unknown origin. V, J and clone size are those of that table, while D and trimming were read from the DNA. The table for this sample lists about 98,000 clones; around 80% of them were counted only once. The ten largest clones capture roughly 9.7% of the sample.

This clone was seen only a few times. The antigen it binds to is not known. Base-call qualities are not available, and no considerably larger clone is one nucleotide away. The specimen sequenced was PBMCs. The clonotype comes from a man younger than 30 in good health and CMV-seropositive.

Here is the DNA: TGTGCCAGCAGTAGAGGAGGGTTGGGCACTGAAGCTTTCTTT. Its product reads: CASSRGGLGTEAFF. The V and J genes are TRBV6-5 and TRBJ1-1, with the D gene too uncertain to name. According to the germline V gene, CDR1 reads MNHEY and CDR2 reads SVGAGI. There are 14 amino acids in the CDR3, from cysteine to phenylalanine inclusive. Kept here is only the CDR3 DNA, which spans 42 bases and is read in frame from base 1. V is pared back by 5 bases and J by 4 bases, with 14 bases lying between the germline termini.